A single sample is the source of the 8 T cell receptor beta chains below, sequenced in a study of blood T cell repertoires in COVID-19. Using immunoSEQ multiplex PCR, the repertoire was profiled, and TCRdb retains in-frame clones only, with some absent. This table has around 95,000 clones, around nine tenths appearing once. What was sequenced was peripheral blood. Receptor source: a man aged 50 to 59 with acute or convalescent COVID-19.

The chain joins TRBV19 to TRBJ2-3, with 9 bases matching TRBD2. After removal of 10 bases from V and 5 bases from J, the junction contained 13 bases not matched to a gene. The CDR3 has 15 residues. Germline CDR1 and CDR2: LNHDA and SQIVND (reference sequence). The CDR3 protein is CATTGVASGIDTQYF. The CDR3, as DNA: TGTGCCACTACCGGTGTGGCTAGCGGGATAGATACGCAGTATTTT.

CDR3 in DNA: TGTGCCAGCAGCTCAGGGGGTCCCAGCTCCTACAATGAGCAGTTCTTC. As protein: CASSSGGPSSYNEQFF. The chain carries TRBV5-4 and TRBJ2-1, with 7 bases identical to TRBD1. The CDR3 runs 16 residues. Germline V lookup: CDR1 SGHNT, CDR2 YYREEE (reference sequence). The V segment lost 3 bases and the J segment 0 bases; nucleotides outside the gene matches: 6. Based on the CDR3 plus reference TRBV5-4 and TRBJ2-1, the full variable domain is ETGVTQSPTHLIKTRGQQVTLRCSSQSGHNTVSWYQQALGQGPQFIFQYYREEENGRGNFPPRFSGLQFPNYSSELNVNALELDDSALYLCASSSGGPSSYNEQFFGPGTRLTVL.

In this sample, this clone turned up a few times. The J gene is TRBJ2-7, the V gene TRBV5-6; 11 positions agree with TRBD2. CDR1 is SGHDT and CDR2 is YYEEEE in the germline V gene. Trimming removed 4 bases from V and 0 bases from J; junction bases left unmatched: 12. The CDR3 has 18 amino acids. CDR3 amino acids: CASSPTSLTSGSSYEQYF. CDR3 sequence (DNA): TGTGCCAGCAGCCCCACCTCTTTAACTAGCGGGAGCTCCTACGAGCAGTACTTC.

This chain uses TRBV24-1 with TRBJ2-3, with 8 bases identical to TRBD2. The CDR3 has 15 amino acids. The ends lost 3 bases at V and 3 bases at J; junction bases unmatched: 4. Germline assignment: CDR1 KGHDR and CDR2 SFDVKD. CDR3 residues: CATSDGGRPTDTQYF. The CDR3 nucleotides are TGTGCCACCAGTGATGGCGGGAGGCCGACAGATACGCAGTATTTT.

Note on this clone: Its ends do not fully match the called genes, so a read error is possible. The rearrangement joins TRBV6-6 to TRBJ2-1, with 7 bases fitting TRBD2. Germline V gene data show CDR1 as MNHNY and CDR2 as SVGAGI (reference sequence). This CDR3 has 17 residues. CDR3 in amino acids: CASSPSTGTNSYNERFF. As DNA, the CDR3 is TGTGCCAGCAGTCCATCGACCGGGACTAACTCCTACAATGAGCGGTTCTTC.

V and J are TRBV18 and TRBJ2-3; 9 bases are shared with TRBD2. Germline CDR1 is KGHSH and CDR2 is LQKENI. The CDR3 sequence is 15 residues long. The J segment lost 5 bases and the V segment lost 0 bases, leaving 3 bases of the junction unmatched. The CDR3 here is CASSPPGLAGDTQYF. The CDR3 bases are TGTGCCAGCTCACCACCGGGACTAGCAGGAGATACGCAGTATTTT.

The chain has TRBV19 and TRBJ2-2; 14 bases map to TRBD2. Germline-derived CDR1 and CDR2 are LNHDA and SQIVND (reference sequence). The CDR3 totals 19 residues. V gave up 2 bases and J gave up 4 bases; unmatched junction bases: 9. The CDR3 coding sequence is TGTGCCAGTAGTATACGGGGACTAGCGGGAGTTTTATCCACCGGGGAGCTGTTTTTT. Its protein is CASSIRGLAGVLSTGELFF.

V usage is TRBV5-1 and J usage is TRBJ1-1, with D tentatively TRBD1 (6 bases). The CDR3 consists of 15 residues. Germline-derived CDR1 and CDR2 are SGHRS and YFSETQ. The V end lost 8 bases, the J end lost 0 bases, and 17 bases lay between the germline ends. The CDR3: CASRTAMSMNTEAFF. CDR3 DNA: TGCGCCAGTAGGACAGCCATGAGTATGAACACTGAAGCTTTCTTT. The full variable domain, its missing parts supplied by reference TRBV5-1 and TRBJ1-1, is KAGVTQTPRYLIKTRGQQVTLSCSPISGHRSVSWYQQTPGQGLQFLFEYFSETQRNKGNFPGRFSGRQFSNSRSEMNVSTLELGDSALYLCASRTAMSMNTEAFFGQGTRLTVV.